This is a list of T cell receptor beta chains from one sample in a study of tumor and adjacent non-tumor tissue in lung cancer. TCRdb reprocessed the multiplex PCR reads via MiXCR and lists one record per CDR3 protein. This table has roughly 81,000 distinct CDR3 sequences, about 61% appearing once. The sample comprised lung tumor tissue. The receptors come from a man aged 65 to 79 with non-small cell lung cancer. Both conserved end residues are trimmed from each CDR3. Each record gives: V gene, J gene, CDR3 protein.

TRBV12-3/TRBV12-4	-	ANSFGTLGNQPQY
TRBV6-5	TRBJ2-2	AARRDISTGELF
TRBV20-1	TRBJ2-1	SARIYEQF
TRBV4-1	TRBJ2-7	ASSQQGSGPSSYEQY
TRBV12-3/TRBV12-4	TRBJ2-7	ANSYRTESYEQY
TRBV5-4	TRBJ2-5	ASSLGSGNQETQY
TRBV4-2	TRBJ1-2	ASSEGHQGTVSGYT
TRBV6-5	TRBJ2-7	AIRQRGSYEQY
TRBV20-1	TRBJ2-3	IASFADGGLTDTQY
TRBV29-1	TRBJ1-5	SADAGPNQPQH
TRBV9	TRBJ1-3	ASSVAAEQGGGNTIY
TRBV25-1	TRBJ2-1	ASSDPVPNEQF
TRBV20-1	TRBJ2-1	SAPPDYPGEWVEQF
TRBV12-3/TRBV12-4	TRBJ1-2	VSSLCTALYGYT
TRBV20-1	TRBJ1-6	SARDQTKSYNSPLH
TRBV29-1	TRBJ2-7	SAGTSGNYEEY
TRBV11-2	TRBJ2-1	ASRAGSIEQL
TRBV5-4	TRBJ2-7	TSSPTGKSYEQY
TRBV28	TRBJ1-1	ASNKSQGLWAAF
TRBV5-1	TRBJ2-5	ASSLLRLARQEIQY
TRBV11-2	TRBJ2-1	ASSLGDSPKL
TRBV30	TRBJ2-7	AWFPGTGQQY
TRBV28	TRBJ2-3	ASTGPFHTDTQY
TRBV29-1	TRBJ2-7	STRRVTYEQY
TRBV11-2	TRBJ2-7	VSSLDLAGGYGRY
TRBV29-1	TRBJ1-2	SVRYSPTDNYGYT
TRBV11-2	TRBJ2-7	ASSFGSGGIYEQY
TRBV6-1	TRBJ2-2	ASSEGSGGPTGELV
TRBV6-6	TRBJ1-1	ASSPGATEAF
TRBV20-1	TRBJ2-7	NAPDVDYEQY
TRBV20-1	TRBJ2-7	SSILVGYEQY
TRBV5-4	TRBJ2-2	ASSSSRELF
TRBV3-1	TRBJ1-2	ASSQSTGQVNGYT
TRBV11-2	TRBJ1-1	ASSNRTGRNTEAF
TRBV5-4	TRBJ2-1	ARNDPSGNEQF
TRBV28	TRBJ2-1	ASSMRLVGGTYNKQF
TRBV20-1	TRBJ1-6	SARDRIRPYNSPLH
TRBV6-5	TRBJ1-1	ASSLGRLNTEAF
TRBV12-3/TRBV12-4	TRBJ2-7	ASTSFDEQY
TRBV4-2	TRBJ2-5	ASSRECDTIQTQY
TRBV5-6	TRBJ1-5	ASGLTGTGEQPQH
TRBV7-9	TRBJ1-5	ASSLRGDQPQH
TRBV29-1	TRBJ2-5	SVEVGVEETQY
TRBV4-1	TRBJ2-6	ASSQDRRGWANVLS
TRBV2	TRBJ2-3	ASRRSRGGADTQY
TRBV10-3	TRBJ1-5	AIGERDNSNQPQH
TRBV6-6	TRBJ2-2	ASSFGQGGAGELF
TRBV5-1	TRBJ1-1	VSEPGQANTEAF
TRBV28	TRBJ2-5	ASSPITRALETQY
TRBV10-2	TRBJ1-5	ASTGTANQPQH
TRBV20-1	TRBJ2-3	SASVNRGLRD
TRBV6-2/TRBV6-3	TRBJ1-5	ASSANRVSNQPQH
TRBV5-1	TRBJ2-5	ASSRSGEESQY